This T cell receptor beta chain came from a study of shared clonotypes between healthy human individuals. As for the study in general: Per donor, CD8 memory used one plate, CD8 naive used two, CD4 memory used three and CD4 naive used three.

A note on this clone: Its antigen is undetermined.

Germline V lookup: CDR1 PRHDT, CDR2 FYEKMQ (reference sequence). This CDR3 contains 17 residues. V dropped 0 bases and J dropped 0; count of bases not matched to a gene: 6. Researchers ran the assay at a deep level. Some clones are missing from TCRdb's copy, which holds only in-frame ones; the method was immunoSEQ multiplex PCR. The sample has about 2 million clones; about 95% are singletons. General observations from the study: Relative to clonotypes present in all four donors, those not shared had lower generation probabilities.

Terminally differentiated effector memory CD45RA+ cells were excluded by CCR7 positive selection of CD45RO-negative cells. The receptor comes from a man aged 18 to 30 in good health. The specimen sequenced was naive CD8+ T cells sorted from blood. The rearrangement uses TRBV13 and TRBJ2-3, with 7 bases lining up with TRBD2. The CDR3 nucleotides read TGTGCCAGCAGCTTAGGGCGGGGGTTCTCTAGCACAGATACGCAGTATTTT. Its protein is CASSLGRGFSSTDTQYF.